Shown below are 23 T cell receptor beta chains from a single sample sequenced in a study of shared clonotypes between healthy human individuals. This table comes from immunoSEQ multiplex PCR, and its TCRdb copy is limited to in-frame clones, with some not included. The sample includes about 2.1 million clones, 80% to 95% of them seen just once. Naive CD8 cells, CD45RO-negative and positively selected for CCR7, excluded terminally differentiated effector memory CD45RA+ cells. Sequences were obtained from naive CD8+ T cells from PBMCs. These receptors were obtained from a man between 18 and 35 years old in good health. Some clones in this sample may be carry-over from other donors' samples.

The CDR3 bases are TGCGCCAGCAGCCAACCGACTAGCGGGACGAACACCGGGGAGCTGTTTTTT. It specifies CASSQPTSGTNTGELFF. V usage is TRBV4-1 and J usage is TRBJ2-2, with 11 positions matching TRBD2. J was trimmed by 0 bases and V by 2 bases; bases with no gene match: 2. Per germline, CDR1 MGHRA and CDR2 YSYEKL. CDR3 length equals 17 residues.

V usage is TRBV5-1 and J usage is TRBJ1-1; D ambiguous. Germline V gene data show CDR1 as SGHRS and CDR2 as YFSETQ. The CDR3 is made up of 12 amino acids. V was pared by 0 bases and J by 11 bases, with 11 bases between. In nucleotides, the CDR3 is TGCGCCAGCAGCTTGGACCTTACGGAGGCTTTCTTT. This sequence encodes CASSLDLTEAFF. The full variable domain, in which reference TRBV5-1 and TRBJ1-1 provide the parts outside the CDR3, is KAGVTQTPRYLIKTRGQQVTLSCSPISGHRSVSWYQQTPGQGLQFLFEYFSETQRNKGNFPGRFSGRQFSNSRSEMNVSTLELGDSALYLCASSLDLTEAFFGQGTRLTVV.

The chain combines TRBV28 with TRBJ2-1; no reliable D call. Trimming stripped 3 bases from V and 4 bases from J, with 16 bases between. In germline, CDR1 is MDHEN, CDR2 SYDVKM. The CDR3 has 16 amino acids. The CDR3 DNA reads as TGTGCCAGCAGTTTTCAGTCAGGTTCTGGATACAATGAGCAGTTCTTC. Protein sequence: CASSFQSGSGYNEQFF.

The chain joins TRBV19 to TRBJ1-1; D is possibly TRBD1 (5 bases). This CDR3 spans 17 amino acids. Germline CDR1 reads LNHDA; CDR2 reads SQIVND (reference sequence). Trimming removed 1 base at V and 3 bases at J, with 18 bases between. Here the CDR3 DNA reads TGTGCCAGTAGTATAGGTGGCGGTCCCTTCAGGGACACTGAAGCTTTCTTT. Its protein is CASSIGGGPFRDTEAFF.

This clone has a single count. The chain has TRBV7-2 and TRBJ2-7; 7 positions match TRBD2. From germline, CDR1 is SGHTA and CDR2 FQGNSA. V gave up 4 bases and J gave up 1 base; unmatched junction bases: 4. The CDR3 is made up of 14 amino acids. CDR3 amino acids: CASSSTGLSYEQYF. The CDR3, as DNA: TGTGCCAGCAGCTCAACGGGACTATCCTACGAGCAGTACTTC.

This chain connects TRBV6-1 to TRBJ2-7; D assignment may be TRBD1 or TRBD2 (5 bases each). V was cut by 10 bases and J by 2 bases, with 18 bases left in between. The CDR3 sequence is 14 residues long. Germline CDR1 MNHNS, CDR2 SASEGT. DNA of the CDR3: TGTGCCATCTTCATGGGGGACCGAACCTACGAGCAGTACTTC. Protein product: CAIFMGDRTYEQYF.

The chain joins TRBV5-1 to TRBJ2-7; 7 bases align to TRBD1. This CDR3 has 14 residues. With V trimmed by 5 bases and J by 5 bases, 10 bases remained unmatched. The germline V gene has CDR1 SGHRS and CDR2 YFSETQ. The CDR3 reads CASRIDRVGHEQYF. DNA for the CDR3: TGCGCCAGCAGGATAGACAGGGTCGGGCACGAGCAGTACTTC.

The chain joins TRBV4-2 to TRBJ2-1; D is undetermined. Trimming removed 0 bases from V and 3 bases from J, with 12 bases in between. Germline assignment: CDR1 LGHNA and CDR2 YNFKEQ. The CDR3 has 16 residues. CDR3 protein: CASSQDLAKNYNEQFF. CDR3 bases: TGTGCCAGCAGCCAAGATCTGGCCAAGAACTACAATGAGCAGTTCTTC.

Regarding this clone: The same CDR3 can be traced to other DNA sequences in this sample. The chain combines TRBV7-2 with TRBJ2-7; D unclear. This CDR3 has 13 residues. Trimming pared 0 bases from V and 3 bases from J, leaving 6 bases between. Germline V gene lookup returns CDR1 SGHTA and CDR2 FQGNSA. CDR3 amino acids: CASSLARGYEQYF. The CDR3, as DNA: TGTGCCAGCAGCTTAGCGCGTGGCTACGAGCAGTACTTC.

The rearrangement links TRBV30 to TRBJ1-6; possibly TRBD1 for D (6 bases). V shed 4 bases and J shed 8 bases, with 30 bases lying between them. This CDR3 has 19 residues. CDR1 GTSNPN and CDR2 SVGIG come from the germline V gene (reference sequence). The CDR3: CAWIPPRWNKDRIYSPLHF. The CDR3 coding sequence is TGTGCCTGGATCCCCCCTCGTTGGAATAAAGACAGGATTTATTCACCCCTCCACTTT.

This chain uses TRBV7-3 with TRBJ2-1, with TRBD2 identical over 14 bases. This CDR3 has 13 amino acids. Germline loops: CDR1 SGHTA, CDR2 FQGTGA. Trimming took 4 bases from V and 16 from J; bases not matched to a gene: 6. CDR3 DNA sequence: TGTGCCAGCAGCTCGGGACTAGCGGGAGAAAATTTCTTC. Translating it yields CASSSGLAGENFF.

This chain joins TRBV27 and TRBJ2-7; weak D call: TRBD1 (6 bases). Trimming pared 6 bases from V and 6 bases from J, leaving 21 bases between. The germline V gene encodes CDR1 MNHEY and CDR2 SMNVEV (reference sequence). The CDR3 has 15 amino acids. The chain's CDR3 is CASRFSGTGSREQYF. The CDR3 region has the DNA TGTGCCAGCAGGTTCAGCGGCACAGGGTCCCGCGAGCAGTACTTC.

CDR3 residues: CASSQDSFGTSRETQYF. The DNA for the CDR3 is TGTGCCAGCAGCCAAGATAGCTTCGGGACTAGTCGCGAGACCCAGTACTTC. This sequence joins TRBV4-2 and TRBJ2-5; TRBD2 matches at 8 bases. The germline V gene encodes CDR1 LGHNA and CDR2 YNFKEQ. This CDR3 is built from 17 residues. V lost 0 bases to trimming and J lost 5 bases; unmatched junction nucleotides: 11.

The chain recombines TRBV27 with TRBJ2-2; no definite D call. V was clipped by 3 bases and J by 4 bases, with 9 bases between them. Germline V gene data show CDR1 as MNHEY and CDR2 as SMNVEV (reference sequence). This CDR3 has 14 amino acids. This chain's CDR3 is CASSLATLTGELFF. The CDR3 coding sequence is TGTGCCAGCAGTTTGGCTACCCTCACCGGGGAGCTGTTTTTT.

The V call is TRBV7-9, the J call TRBJ2-1; D is unresolved. Trimming shortened V by 2 bases and J by 4 bases, and 9 bases separated the two germline ends. The germline V gene has CDR1 SEHNR and CDR2 FQNEAQ (reference sequence). The CDR3 sequence is 14 residues long. CDR3 sequence reads: CASSLTRVYNEQFF. CDR3 nucleotide sequence: TGTGCCAGCAGCTTAACTCGAGTATACAATGAGCAGTTCTTC.

The chain couples TRBV19 to TRBJ1-5; perhaps TRBD1 as D (5 bases). This CDR3 region has 15 residues. The ends were cut back, 6 bases at V and 2 bases at J, with 14 bases in the middle. Germline assignment: CDR1 LNHDA and CDR2 SQIVND (reference sequence). CDR3 protein: CASRPQVLGNQPQHF. In DNA, the CDR3 is TGTGCCAGTAGACCACAGGTACTTGGCAATCAGCCCCAGCATTTT.

The chain uses TRBV6-1 and TRBJ2-3; D is undetermined. The V end lost 0 bases, the J end lost 9 bases, and 10 bases lay between the germline ends. CDR3 size: 13 residues. From germline, CDR1 is MNHNS and CDR2 SASEGT. The CDR3 nucleotides are TGTGCCAGCAGTGAAGCGCCCCCCGGGACGCAGTATTTT. Its protein is CASSEAPPGTQYF.

J is TRBJ1-2 and V is TRBV27, with D perhaps matching TRBD1 (6 bases). V was pared by 5 bases and J by 7 bases, with 26 bases between. CDR1 and CDR2 from the germline V gene are MNHEY and SMNVEV (reference sequence). The CDR3 has 17 residues. The CDR3 spells CASSPINFGVEGGGYTF. CDR3 nucleotide sequence: TGTGCCAGCAGTCCAATTAATTTCGGAGTCGAAGGGGGTGGCTACACCTTC.

This chain connects TRBV27 to TRBJ1-2; D gene ambiguous. The length of the CDR3 is 13 residues. The V end lost 5 bases, the J end lost 8 bases, and 15 bases lay between the germline ends. Per germline, CDR1 MNHEY and CDR2 SMNVEV (reference sequence). In DNA, the CDR3 is TGTGCCAGCAGTCTACCAATCTCTCAAGGCTACACCTTC. It yields the protein CASSLPISQGYTF.

This clone has only one observation. Mismatch with germline at one junction end may stem from a read error. V usage is TRBV27 and J usage is TRBJ1-5, with TRBD1 as a possible D gene (5 bases). Germline lookup yields CDR1 MNHEY and CDR2 SMNVEV (reference sequence). The CDR3 covers 14 residues. CDR3 sequence: CASSISGNYQPQHF. In DNA, the CDR3 is TGTGCCAGCAGTATATCAGGGAACTATCAGCCCCAGCATTTT.

The chain combines TRBV27 with TRBJ1-5; 9 bases fit TRBD1. The trim removed 5 bases at V and 5 bases at J, leaving 10 bases unmatched. CDR3 length equals 16 residues. CDR1 is MNHEY and CDR2 is SMNVEV in the germline V gene (reference sequence). The CDR3 sequence is CASSTRTGAMHQPQHF. CDR3 in DNA: TGTGCCAGCAGTACCCGGACAGGGGCTATGCATCAGCCCCAGCATTTT.

The rearrangement uses TRBV5-1 and TRBJ2-3; 9 bases align to TRBD1. Germline lookup yields CDR1 SGHRS and CDR2 YFSETQ. J gave up 2 bases and V 2 bases, and 9 bases lay outside the gene matches. The CDR3 sequence is 17 residues long. CDR3 residues: CASSFGYPQGATDTQYF. In DNA, the CDR3 is TGCGCCAGCAGCTTTGGCTACCCACAGGGGGCCACAGATACGCAGTATTTT.

V and J are TRBV4-2 and TRBJ2-3; D is uncertain. Per the germline V gene, CDR1 is LGHNA and CDR2 is YNFKEQ. V lost 1 base to trimming and J lost 2 bases, with 10 bases between them. CDR3 size: 15 residues. This CDR3 is CASSQGGRITDTQYF. The CDR3 coding sequence is TGTGCCAGCAGCCAAGGAGGCAGAATCACAGATACGCAGTATTTT.